The 7 T cell receptor beta chains reported below all come from one sample, sequenced in a study of blood T cell repertoires in COVID-19. Only in-frame clones appear in the TCRdb table, and some are missing; sequencing was by immunoSEQ multiplex PCR. The table lists over 150,000 clones, approximately 88% of them singletons. The sample taken for sequencing was peripheral blood. These receptors came from a woman between 40 and 55 years old with COVID-19, enrolled during active disease.

This clone appeared once. This chain joins TRBV18 and TRBJ1-1; 7 bases align to TRBD1. Germline V lookup: CDR1 KGHSH, CDR2 LQKENI. J was trimmed by 1 base and V by 5 bases; bases with no gene match: 4. The CDR3 covers 14 residues. The CDR3 here is CASSLGTANTEAFF. The CDR3 coding sequence is TGTGCCAGCTCATTAGGGACAGCGAACACTGAAGCTTTCTTT.

The chain recombines TRBV27 with TRBJ2-2, with D tentatively TRBD1 (6 bases). CDR3 length equals 12 residues. V gave up 5 bases and J gave up 6 bases, with 7 bases separating them. The germline V gene encodes CDR1 MNHEY and CDR2 SMNVEV (reference sequence). The CDR3 reads CASSHRAGELFF. CDR3 DNA sequence: TGTGCCAGCAGTCACAGGGCCGGGGAGCTGTTTTTT.

The chain joins TRBV19 to TRBJ1-5; 10 bases line up with TRBD1. Per germline, CDR1 LNHDA and CDR2 SQIVND (reference sequence). The length of the CDR3 is 18 residues. Trimming removed 3 bases from V and 4 bases from J; junction bases left unmatched: 12. For the CDR3, the DNA is TGTGCCAGTAGTATCTGGGCCGCGCGGGACAGGGGTAATCAGCCCCAGCATTTT. The encoded protein is CASSIWAARDRGNQPQHF.

This chain uses TRBV19 with TRBJ2-1; 11 bases match TRBD2. With V trimmed by 0 bases and J by 6 bases, 7 bases remained unmatched. Germline CDR1 reads LNHDA; CDR2 reads SQIVND (reference sequence). The CDR3 consists of 17 residues. Written as DNA, the CDR3 is TGTGCCAGTAGTATAGATAGCGGGGGGGATGCGCGCAATGAGCAGTTCTTC. It encodes CASSIDSGGDARNEQFF.

The rearrangement uses TRBV3-1 (or the pseudogene TRBV3-2) and TRBJ2-1; no reliable D call. V lost 0 bases and J 9 bases, leaving 9 bases between the germline ends. Per the germline V gene, CDR1 is LGHDT and CDR2 is YNNKEL (reference sequence). The CDR3 has 13 residues. CDR3 DNA sequence: TGTGCCAGCAGCCAAGAGTCCCCCGGTGAGCAGTTCTTC. Protein: CASSQESPGEQFF.

The table lists this clone with a count of one. The V gene is TRBV18, the J gene TRBJ2-7; D remains unclear. Trimming shortened V by 6 bases and J by 1 base, and 7 bases separated the two germline ends. The CDR3 is 12 amino acids. Germline assignment: CDR1 KGHSH and CDR2 LQKENI. The CDR3 spells CASSAGSYEQYF. Here the CDR3 DNA reads TGTGCCAGCTCCGCCGGGTCCTACGAGCAGTACTTC.

This sequence joins TRBV5-1 and TRBJ2-6; no clear D. Trimming removed 2 bases from V and 15 bases from J, with 18 bases in between. Germline V gene sequence: CDR1 SGHRS, CDR2 YFSETQ. This CDR3 has 14 residues. DNA of the CDR3: TGCGCCAGCAGCTTCTCGACAATCGACGGCGCCCTGACTTTC. Its protein is CASSFSTIDGALTF.